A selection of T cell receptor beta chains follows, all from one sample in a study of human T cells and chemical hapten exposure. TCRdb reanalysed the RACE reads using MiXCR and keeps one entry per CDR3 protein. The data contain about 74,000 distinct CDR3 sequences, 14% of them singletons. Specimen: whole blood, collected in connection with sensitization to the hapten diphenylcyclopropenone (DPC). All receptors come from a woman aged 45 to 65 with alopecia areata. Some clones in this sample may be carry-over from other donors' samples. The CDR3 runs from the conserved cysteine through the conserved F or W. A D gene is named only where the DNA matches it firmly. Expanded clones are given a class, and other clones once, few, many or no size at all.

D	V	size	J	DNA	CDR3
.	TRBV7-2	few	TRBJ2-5	TGTGCCAGCAGCCTAGGGGACAGCGGGGGAGAGACCCAGTACTTC	CASSLGDSGGETQYF
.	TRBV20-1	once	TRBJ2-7	TGCACCGCAGATTGGTTGGACGAGCAGTACTTC	CTADWLDEQYF
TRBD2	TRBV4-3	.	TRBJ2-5	TGCGCCAGCAGCCCAACCCGGGGGGGCGCGGAGACCCAGTACTTC	CASSPTRGGAETQYF
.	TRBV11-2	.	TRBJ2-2	TGTGCCAGCAGCCTCAAGGGCCTGGGGGAGCTGTTTTTT	CASSLKGLGELFF
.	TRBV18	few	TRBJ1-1	TGTGCCAGCTCACCACCGGGTCTCGACGAAGCTTTCTTT	CASSPPGLDEAFF
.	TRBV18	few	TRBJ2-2	TGTGCCAGCTCGGAGGCATACTCCACCGGGGAGCTGTTTTTT	CASSEAYSTGELFF
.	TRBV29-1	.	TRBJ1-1	TGCAGCGTTCCCTCCCGCGGGAACACTGAAGCTTTCTTT	CSVPSRGNTEAFF
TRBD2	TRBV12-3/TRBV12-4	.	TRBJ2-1	TGTGCCAGCAGTTTCATTTACCAGAGTGTGGGACTAGCGGACCCCGAGCAGTTCTTC	CASSFIYQSVGLADPEQFF
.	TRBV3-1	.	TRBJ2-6	TGTGCCAGCAGCCGGAATATTAACTCTGGGGCCAACGTCCTGACTTTC	CASSRNINSGANVLTF
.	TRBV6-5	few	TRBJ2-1	TGTGCCAGCAGTTACTCGACAACCACGTACAATGAGCAGTTCTTC	CASSYSTTTYNEQFF